A single sample gave rise to the 10 T cell receptor beta chains below, sequenced in a study of OX40 agonist ivuxolimab in advanced cancers. The assay was immunoSEQ multiplex PCR, and TCRdb's table has in-frame clones only and misses some. The table includes 90,000 to 100,000 clones, around nine tenths detected once. The sample here was CD4+ or CD8+ T cells sorted from blood, taken in a trial of the OX40 agonist ivuxolimab. The receptors were sampled from an adult with an advanced solid tumor such as melanoma, head and neck, liver or kidney cancer.

The chain combines TRBV6-5 with TRBJ2-5, with D tentatively TRBD1 or TRBD2 (5 bases each). This CDR3 contains 15 residues. The V gene lost 5 bases and the J gene lost 5 bases, with 18 bases spanning the gap. Germline CDR1 MNHEY, CDR2 SVGAGI. CDR3 residues: CASSPSWDLRETQYF. The CDR3 DNA reads TGTGCCAGCAGTCCAAGCTGGGACCTCCGGGAGACCCAGTACTTC.

This chain connects TRBV4-1 to TRBJ2-2, with D possibly called TRBD1 or TRBD2 (6 bases each). The CDR3 consists of 15 residues. Germline loops: CDR1 MGHRA, CDR2 YSYEKL. Trimming removed 4 bases at V and 8 bases at J, with 17 bases between. CDR3 amino acids: CASSLGWGATGELFF. The CDR3 nucleotides are TGCGCCAGCAGCCTCGGATGGGGGGCAACGGGGGAGCTGTTTTTT.

This rearrangement joins TRBV2 to TRBJ2-1, with a possible D match to TRBD1 (5 bases). This CDR3 is 14 amino acids long. Germline values: CDR1 SNHLY, CDR2 FYNNEI. V was clipped by 10 bases and J by 0 bases, with 13 bases between them. Here the CDR3 DNA reads TGTGCCACCCGACAGCAAAGCTCCTACAATGAGCAGTTCTTC. This gives the protein CATRQQSSYNEQFF.

This chain links TRBV21-1 with TRBJ2-6; the DNA was not compared with TRBD1, the D call given in the table. TRBV21-1 is tagged as a pseudogene. CDR3 length: 16 residues. The CDR3 loop is CASSKATPTGANVLTF. The DNA of the CDR3 is TGTGCCAGCAGCAAGGCGACACCTACTGGGGCCAACGTCCTGACTTTC.

This chain joins TRBV28 and TRBJ2-7; D might be TRBD1 or TRBD2, each matching 6 bases. CDR1 and CDR2 from the germline V gene are MDHEN and SYDVKM. CDR3 length: 14 residues. Trimming pared 6 bases from V and 7 bases from J, leaving 19 bases between. The CDR3 sequence is CASRPGSGAREQYV. The CDR3 DNA reads as TGTGCCAGCAGGCCCGGATCGGGGGCGCGAGAGCAGTACGTC.

This clone was observed a single time. The J gene is TRBJ2-3, the V gene TRBV5-4, with D perhaps given as TRBD1 or TRBD2 (5 bases each). Germline-derived CDR1 and CDR2 are SGHNT and YYREEE (reference sequence). The CDR3 loop spans 17 amino acids. V lost 0 bases to trimming and J lost 4 bases, with 18 bases between them. CDR3 in amino acids: CASSLGGPGRVADTQYF. The CDR3 coding sequence is TGTGCCAGCAGCTTGGGGGGCCCGGGGCGGGTAGCAGATACGCAGTATTTT. The entire variable domain, with the rest obtained from reference TRBV5-4 and TRBJ2-3, is as follows: ETGVTQSPTHLIKTRGQQVTLRCSSQSGHNTVSWYQQALGQGPQFIFQYYREEENGRGNFPPRFSGLQFPNYSSELNVNALELDDSALYLCASSLGGPGRVADTQYFGPGTRLTVL.

This rearrangement joins TRBV11-2 to TRBJ2-7; 10 bases map to TRBD2. CDR1 and CDR2 (germline): SGHAT, FQNNGV. This CDR3 is built from 19 residues. Trimming cost V 9 bases and J 6 bases; bases outside gene matches: 26. CDR3 sequence: CARARTGLASGRVPPEQYV. DNA of the CDR3: TGTGCCAGGGCTCGGACAGGGCTGGCTAGCGGGAGAGTTCCGCCCGAGCAGTACGTC.

The chain links TRBV7-9 to TRBJ2-1; 10 positions match TRBD2. Germline assignment: CDR1 SEHNR and CDR2 FQNEAQ (reference sequence). CDR3 length equals 16 residues. V shed 3 bases, J shed 5 bases, and the junction held 7 bases outside the gene matches. DNA for the CDR3: TGTGCCAGCAGCTTCTCCGGGACTAGCGTTCACAATGAGCAGTTCTTC. Translating gives CASSFSGTSVHNEQFF.

This rearrangement joins TRBV5-1 to TRBJ1-1; D gene ambiguous. The CDR3 loop spans 16 amino acids. Germline-derived CDR1 and CDR2 are SGHRS and YFSETQ. Trimming shortened V by 0 bases and J by 0 bases, and 12 bases separated the two germline ends. This chain's CDR3 is CASSLATFSMNTEAFF. CDR3 in DNA: TGCGCCAGCAGCTTGGCCACGTTCAGCATGAACACTGAAGCTTTCTTT.

The V and J genes are TRBV11-2 and TRBJ2-3; 12 nucleotides match TRBD2. Germline CDR1 is SGHAT and CDR2 is FQNNGV. This CDR3 contains 15 residues. Trimming at V came to 3 bases and at J to 6 bases, leaving 4 bases not matched to a gene. The DNA of the CDR3 is TGTGCCAGCAGCTTTACTAGCGGGGGGCGGGATACGCAGTATTTT. The encoded protein is CASSFTSGGRDTQYF.